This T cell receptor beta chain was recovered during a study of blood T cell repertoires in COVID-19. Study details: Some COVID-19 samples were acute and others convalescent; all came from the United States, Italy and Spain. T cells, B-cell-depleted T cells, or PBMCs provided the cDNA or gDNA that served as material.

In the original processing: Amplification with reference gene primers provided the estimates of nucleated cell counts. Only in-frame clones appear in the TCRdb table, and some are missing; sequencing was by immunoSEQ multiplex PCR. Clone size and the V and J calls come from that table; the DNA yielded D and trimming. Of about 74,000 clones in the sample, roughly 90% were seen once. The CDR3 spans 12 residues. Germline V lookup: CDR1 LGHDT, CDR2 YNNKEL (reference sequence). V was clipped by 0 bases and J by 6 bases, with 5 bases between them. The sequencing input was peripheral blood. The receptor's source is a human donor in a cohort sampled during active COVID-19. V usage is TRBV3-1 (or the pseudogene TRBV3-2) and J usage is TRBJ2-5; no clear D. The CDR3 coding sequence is TGTGCCAGCAGCCAAGAAACTCAGACCCAGTACTTC. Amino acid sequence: CASSQETQTQYF.